The 25 T cell receptor beta chains presented below share a single source sample, sequenced in a study of blood T cell repertoires in COVID-19 (dated by TCRdb to 2020 to 2022). The receptor library was made with the immunoSEQ multiplex PCR assay. This is the immuneACCESS table as TCRdb keeps it, with only in-frame sequences that have V and J called. A part of the clones is gone; compared with another copy, unresolved V genes explain less than half, and the rest is unexplained. Across this sample there are about 480,000 clones, with approximately 90% seen only once. Less than 2% of the sample is in the top ten clones. The sample comprised PBMCs or T cells enriched from blood (not recorded which). The receptors were gathered from a woman aged 40 to 55 who had recovered from COVID-19.

The V and J genes are TRBV11-3 and TRBJ2-3; 7 nucleotides align to TRBD2. The CDR3 has 18 amino acids. V shed 0 bases and J 0 bases; nucleotides not matched to a gene: 9. Per the germline V gene, CDR1 is SGHNT and CDR2 is YENEEA. CDR3 region: CASSLELAEGGSTDTQYF. The CDR3 DNA reads TGTGCCAGCAGCTTAGAGCTAGCGGAGGGTGGGAGCACAGATACGCAGTATTTT.

This sequence joins TRBV5-5 and TRBJ2-3; 7 bases are a match to TRBD2. V was clipped by 4 bases and J by 0 bases; unmatched bases: 5. Looked up from germline, CDR1 is SGHKS and CDR2 is YYEKEE (reference sequence). CDR3 size: 15 residues. The CDR3 sequence is CASSGRAGSTDTQYF. The CDR3, as DNA: TGTGCCAGCAGCGGGAGAGCGGGGAGCACAGATACGCAGTATTTT.

The rearrangement uses TRBV14 and TRBJ1-1; D is uncertain. In germline, CDR1 is SGHDN, CDR2 FVKESK. V lost 1 base and J lost 0, with 3 bases in between. The CDR3 covers 13 residues. The CDR3 DNA reads as TGTGCCAGCAGCCAAGGAGTGAACACTGAAGCTTTCTTT. Protein: CASSQGVNTEAFF.

The chain couples TRBV29-1 to TRBJ2-7, with D possibly matching TRBD1 (5 bases). Germline CDR1 SQVTM, CDR2 ANQGSEA. Trimming shortened V by 2 bases and J by 0 bases, and 14 bases separated the two germline ends. The length of the CDR3 is 15 residues. CDR3 sequence (DNA): TGCAGCGTTGAATCGATTGTGACAGACTCCTACGAGCAGTACTTC. Translated: CSVESIVTDSYEQYF.

The chain uses TRBV27 and TRBJ2-1; 14 bases line up with TRBD2. V lost 7 bases to trimming and J lost 8 bases; unmatched junction nucleotides: 7. The germline CDR1 and CDR2 sequences are MNHEY and SMNVEV (reference sequence). The CDR3 runs to 15 residues. CDR3 nucleotide sequence: TGTGCCAGCACCGACGTGGGACTAGCGGGAGATGAGCAGTTCTTC. Protein sequence: CASTDVGLAGDEQFF.

This clone was found once. The genes are TRBV5-4 and TRBJ2-1, with 8 bases aligning to TRBD1. Germline V CDR1 and CDR2: SGHNT, YYREEE (reference sequence). The CDR3 covers 14 residues. Trimming removed 0 bases from V and 7 bases from J; junction bases left unmatched: 3. The CDR3 DNA is TGTGCCAGCAGCTTGGACAGGGGGAGAAATGAGCAGTTCTTC. Amino acids: CASSLDRGRNEQFF.

The rearrangement links TRBV10-3 to TRBJ2-1; D is perhaps TRBD1 (5 bases). Germline V lookup: CDR1 ENHRY, CDR2 SYGVKD. The V end lost 0 bases, the J end lost 10 bases, and 13 bases lay between the germline ends. The CDR3 totals 14 residues. The CDR3 sequence is CAISESRPPGEQFF. CDR3 DNA sequence: TGTGCCATCAGTGAGTCTAGGCCCCCAGGGGAGCAGTTCTTC.

The chain couples TRBV5-4 to TRBJ2-7; 9 nucleotides match TRBD1. Germline CDR1 and CDR2: SGHNT and YYREEE (reference sequence). V shed 5 bases, J shed 3 bases, and the junction held 6 bases outside the gene matches. The CDR3 totals 14 residues. As DNA, the CDR3 is TGTGCCAGCAGTTCCGGGACAGGGAACTACGAGCAGTACTTC. This gives the protein CASSSGTGNYEQYF. Based on the CDR3 plus reference TRBV5-4 and TRBJ2-7, the full variable domain is ETGVTQSPTHLIKTRGQQVTLRCSSQSGHNTVSWYQQALGQGPQFIFQYYREEENGRGNFPPRFSGLQFPNYSSELNVNALELDDSALYLCASSSGTGNYEQYFGPGTRLTVT.

The V call is TRBV19, the J call TRBJ1-5, with a possible D match to TRBD1 (5 bases). The V and J ends lost 3 bases and 0 bases respectively, with 9 bases between them. Germline CDR1 is LNHDA and CDR2 is SQIVND (reference sequence). This CDR3 region has 15 residues. The CDR3 reads CASSMFRDSNQPQHF. CDR3 nucleotide sequence: TGTGCCAGTAGTATGTTCAGGGATAGCAATCAGCCCCAGCATTTT.

The genes are TRBV27 and TRBJ1-2; D remains ambiguous. The V end was cut by 6 bases, the J end by 8 bases, with 19 bases between. This CDR3 spans 14 amino acids. Per the germline V gene, CDR1 is MNHEY and CDR2 is SMNVEV (reference sequence). The CDR3 spells CASRPSLLLRGYTF. CDR3 coding DNA: TGTGCCAGCAGGCCATCCTTACTCCTTCGGGGCTACACCTTC.

The rearrangement joins TRBV12-5 to TRBJ1-3, with D maybe TRBD1 (5 bases). With 6 bases removed from V and 2 bases from J, the gap between germline ends came to 14 bases. The CDR3 extends over 15 amino acids. Germline V CDR1 and CDR2: LGHNT, FRNRAP. The CDR3 coding sequence is TGTGCTAGTGGCCACGGGGGAAAGGCTGGAAACACCATATATTTT. It yields the protein CASGHGGKAGNTIYF.

V usage is TRBV5-6 and J usage is TRBJ2-2, with D possibly TRBD2 on 5 matching bases. Germline V gives CDR1 SGHDT, CDR2 YYEEEE. The CDR3 is made up of 13 amino acids. Trimming removed 2 bases at V and 6 bases at J, with 8 bases between. DNA of the CDR3: TGTGCCAGCAGCTTCGGGGTCCCCGGGGAGCTGTTTTTT. Protein sequence: CASSFGVPGELFF. Full variable domain (rest looked up from reference TRBV5-6 and TRBJ2-2): DAGVTQSPTHLIKTRGQQVTLRCSPKSGHDTVSWYQQALGQGPQFIFQYYEEEERQRGNFPDRFSGHQFPNYSSELNVNALLLGDSALYLCASSFGVPGELFFGEGSRLTVL.

The J gene is TRBJ1-2, the V gene TRBV29-1; the D is unclear. The V gene lost 2 bases and the J gene lost 4 bases, with 14 bases spanning the gap. The CDR3 runs to 14 residues. Germline loops: CDR1 SQVTM, CDR2 ANQGSEA. The CDR3 reads CSVELVISGYGYTF. The CDR3 DNA sequence: TGCAGCGTTGAATTGGTCATATCAGGCTATGGCTACACCTTC.

This clone turned up a few times. The rearrangement joins TRBV11-2 to TRBJ2-2; 9 bases line up with TRBD2. Germline CDR1 reads SGHAT; CDR2 reads FQNNGV. Trimming at V came to 1 base and at J to 4 bases, leaving 1 base not matched to a gene. The CDR3 is 15 residues long. The DNA for the CDR3 is TGTGCCAGCAGCTTAGGGGGACTAGCCACCGGGGAGCTGTTTTTT. Translated, it gives CASSLGGLATGELFF.

This chain connects TRBV2 to TRBJ2-1; D perhaps matches TRBD2 (6 bases). The CDR3 has 15 amino acids. V was pared by 8 bases and J by 4 bases, with 18 bases between. In germline, CDR1 is SNHLY, CDR2 FYNNEI. In DNA form, the CDR3 reads TGTGCCAGCGACTATTCAGGAGGGGATTACAATGAGCAGTTCTTC. Its protein is CASDYSGGDYNEQFF.

CDR3 bases: TGTGCCAGCAGCCTCCGGAGGCGCTCCTACGAGCAGTACTTC. Translating it yields CASSLRRRSYEQYF. This rearrangement joins TRBV4-2 to TRBJ2-7, with D maybe TRBD2 (5 bases). The CDR3 extends over 14 amino acids. Trimming stripped 4 bases from V and 0 bases from J, with 10 bases between. CDR1 and CDR2 (germline): LGHNA, YNFKEQ.

The chain carries TRBV27 and TRBJ2-1; 7 positions agree with TRBD2. Germline assignment: CDR1 MNHEY and CDR2 SMNVEV (reference sequence). This CDR3 is built from 14 residues. Trimming took 10 bases from V and 4 from J; bases not matched to a gene: 10. The CDR3 nucleotides are TGTGCCACATGGTCCAGCGGGGATTACAATGAGCAGTTCTTC. Its translation is CATWSSGDYNEQFF.

Here the CDR3 DNA reads TGTGCCAGCAGTCTCCGGACAGGGGTTTTTGGGGCCAACGTCCTGACTTTC. Translating gives CASSLRTGVFGANVLTF. This chain joins TRBV27 and TRBJ2-6, with 9 bases that match TRBD1. V dropped 5 bases and J dropped 3; count of bases not matched to a gene: 8. The CDR3 is 17 amino acids. Germline V gene data show CDR1 as MNHEY and CDR2 as SMNVEV (reference sequence).

V usage is TRBV13 and J usage is TRBJ1-2; D may be TRBD1 (5 bases). This CDR3 is built from 14 residues. The ends were cut back, 5 bases at V and 7 bases at J, with 17 bases in the middle. Germline CDR1 and CDR2: PRHDT and FYEKMQ (reference sequence). The CDR3 region has the DNA TGTGCCAGCAGCCCTACCGAAAGGGGTCGTGGCTACACCTTC. The encoded protein is CASSPTERGRGYTF. The full variable domain, rest sourced from reference TRBV13 and TRBJ1-2, is AAGVIQSPRHLIKEKRETATLKCYPIPRHDTVYWYQQGPGQDPQFLISFYEKMQSDKGSIPDRFSAQQFSDYHSELNMSSLELGDSALYFCASSPTERGRGYTFGSGTRLTVV.

In this sample, this clone turned up once. The rearrangement links TRBV6-1 to TRBJ1-1; D perhaps matches TRBD1 (5 bases). Germline V gives CDR1 MNHNS, CDR2 SASEGT. CDR3 length: 13 amino acids. Deletions cut 2 bases from V and 11 bases from J, with 15 bases between. This chain's CDR3 is CASSERLGVVAFF. The CDR3 nucleotides are TGTGCCAGCAGTGAAAGACTAGGGGTGGTCGCTTTCTTT.

The CDR3 loop reads CASSLETGSSGNTIYF. The CDR3 coding sequence is TGCGCCAGCAGCTTGGAAACGGGATCCTCTGGAAACACCATATATTTT. The chain joins TRBV5-1 to TRBJ1-3; D call uncertain. V was pared by 0 bases and J by 0 bases, with 10 bases between. The CDR3 is made up of 16 amino acids. Looked up from germline, CDR1 is SGHRS and CDR2 is YFSETQ. Filled out from reference TRBV5-1 and TRBJ1-3, the complete variable domain reads KAGVTQTPRYLIKTRGQQVTLSCSPISGHRSVSWYQQTPGQGLQFLFEYFSETQRNKGNFPGRFSGRQFSNSRSEMNVSTLELGDSALYLCASSLETGSSGNTIYFGEGSWLTVV.

The rearrangement joins TRBV11-2 to TRBJ2-7; 8 bases fit TRBD1. The CDR3 sequence is 13 residues long. In germline, CDR1 is SGHAT, CDR2 FQNNGV. The V gene end was trimmed by 5 bases and the J gene end by 5 bases; junction bases not matched to a gene: 5. The CDR3 DNA sequence: TGTGCCAGCAGCCCGGACAGGGTCAACGAGCAGTACTTC. Residues: CASSPDRVNEQYF.

J is TRBJ1-2 and V is TRBV2; 11 nucleotides match TRBD1. V gave up 8 bases and J gave up 5 bases; unmatched junction bases: 10. The CDR3 has 15 residues. CDR1 is SNHLY, CDR2 FYNNEI, per germline. CDR3 nucleotides: TGTGCCAGCGGAGGACAGGGGGCGGAGGTTTATGGCTACACCTTC. It yields the protein CASGGQGAEVYGYTF. The full variable domain, its missing parts supplied by reference TRBV2 and TRBJ1-2, is EPEVTQTPSHQVTQMGQEVILRCVPISNHLYFYWYRQILGQKVEFLVSFYNNEISEKSEIFDDQFSVERPDGSNFTLKIRSTKLEDSAMYFCASGGQGAEVYGYTFGSGTRLTVV.

This clone was picked up one time. At one end, the junction sequence differs from germline, possibly due to a read error. The J gene is TRBJ2-1, the V gene TRBV18, with D possibly TRBD2 on 6 matching bases. CDR3 length equals 16 residues. Germline CDR1 reads KGHSH; CDR2 reads LQKENI. The CDR3 sequence: CASSPLAGSSYNEQFF. Written as DNA, the CDR3 is TGTGCCAGCTCCCCACTGGCGGGAAGCTCCTACAATGAGCAGTTCTTC.

The chain combines TRBV19 with TRBJ2-1; D unclear. The ends were cut back, 3 bases at V and 6 bases at J, with 9 bases in the middle. In germline, CDR1 is LNHDA, CDR2 SQIVND (reference sequence). The CDR3 consists of 13 residues. In nucleotides, the CDR3 is TGTGCCAGTAGTATTGGAGCGTTCAATGAGCAGTTCTTC. It encodes CASSIGAFNEQFF. Full variable domain (rest looked up from reference TRBV19 and TRBJ2-1): DGGITQSPKYLFRKEGQNVTLSCEQNLNHDAMYWYRQDPGQGLRLIYYSQIVNDFQKGDIAEGYSVSREKKESFPLTVTSAQKNPTAFYLCASSIGAFNEQFFGPGTRLTVL.